The rows below give T cell receptor beta chains drawn from one sample of a study of glioma-infiltrating T cells after dendritic cell vaccination. The protocol was immunoSEQ multiplex PCR, while the TCRdb copy is restricted to in-frame clones and leaves out a portion. In the table there are roughly 100,000 clones, roughly 80% of which are singletons. The sample in question was blood, obtained before dendritic cell vaccination. These receptors were taken from a human donor with glioblastoma. CDR3s include the opening cysteine and the closing phenylalanine or tryptophan. The order of the fields is J gene, V gene, CDR3 protein.

j_gene: TRBJ2-7
v_gene: TRBV7-2
CDR3aa: CASSLGGTEYEQYF

j_gene: TRBJ1-6
v_gene: TRBV5-1
CDR3aa: CASSTSATALNSPLHF

j_gene: TRBJ1-6
v_gene: TRBV6-6
CDR3aa: CASSYGALSSPLHF

j_gene: TRBJ2-2
v_gene: TRBV5-1
CDR3aa: CASSLARTNTGELFF

j_gene: TRBJ2-5
v_gene: TRBV12-5
CDR3aa: CASGPRGSETQYF

j_gene: TRBJ2-1
v_gene: TRBV7-2
CDR3aa: CASSLVRGGQYEQFF

j_gene: TRBJ1-6
v_gene: TRBV5-1
CDR3aa: CASSLGANSPLHF

j_gene: TRBJ2-7
v_gene: TRBV6-1
CDR3aa: CASSRDTSDEQYF

j_gene: TRBJ1-2
v_gene: TRBV18
CDR3aa: CASSPGTGTYRYGYTF

j_gene: TRBJ1-1
v_gene: TRBV14
CDR3aa: CASSPSDRGTGEAFF

j_gene: TRBJ2-7
v_gene: TRBV7-8
CDR3aa: CASSLGTVGLYEQYF

j_gene: TRBJ2-5
v_gene: TRBV19
CDR3aa: CASSPRGGGETQYF

j_gene: TRBJ1-5
v_gene: TRBV19
CDR3aa: CATRTGSQEQPQHF

j_gene: TRBJ1-2
v_gene: TRBV7-8
CDR3aa: CASSQGQLYGYTF

j_gene: TRBJ2-7
v_gene: TRBV2
CDR3aa: CASADGTRFREQYF